These 15 T cell receptor beta chains originate from one sample sequenced in a study of Ad26.COV2.S vaccination and SARS-CoV-2 variants. Described treatment: some 20 received Ad26.COV2.S at low or high dose, single or two shots; roughly five received placebo; per-sample allocation not given. Following the first vaccine or placebo injection, samples were taken on day 63. The assay was immunoSEQ multiplex PCR, and TCRdb's table has in-frame clones only and misses some. The sample has a few hundred thousand clones; roughly 88% are singletons. The sequencing here drew on peripheral blood, taken in a trial of Ad26.COV2.S vaccine versus placebo. The receptor source for this set is a person aged 18-65 years who received the Ad26.COV2.S COVID-19 vaccine or a placebo.

This chain links TRBV7-3 with TRBJ2-5; D perhaps matches TRBD1 (6 bases). Looked up from germline, CDR1 is SGHTA and CDR2 is FQGTGA. The V gene lost 3 bases and the J gene lost 2 bases, with 13 bases spanning the gap. The CDR3 loop spans 15 amino acids. Here the CDR3 reads CASSFTYGQQETQYF. Here the CDR3 DNA reads TGTGCCAGCAGCTTCACATACGGACAGCAAGAGACCCAGTACTTC.

This sequence joins TRBV11-2 and TRBJ2-1; TRBD2 matches 12 bases. Germline lookup yields CDR1 SGHAT and CDR2 FQNNGV. V trimming: 5 bases; J trimming: 8 bases; junction bases outside the gene matches: 10. The CDR3 is 16 amino acids. The CDR3 loop is CASSPSTSGGIDEQFF. CDR3 in DNA: TGTGCCAGCAGCCCCTCAACTAGCGGGGGGATCGATGAGCAGTTCTTC.

The rearrangement links TRBV4-1 to TRBJ2-7, with a weak D call TRBD1 (5 bases). The CDR3 has 14 amino acids. V shed 4 bases and J shed 2 bases, with 12 bases lying between them. Germline assignment: CDR1 MGHRA and CDR2 YSYEKL. The CDR3 DNA is TGCGCCAGCAGCCTTCCAGGGTCCCCCTACGAGCAGTACTTC. Translating gives CASSLPGSPYEQYF.

The V call is TRBV28, the J call TRBJ1-1; D might be TRBD1 (5 bases). The length of the CDR3 is 14 residues. V was cut by 2 bases and J by 4 bases, with 11 bases left in between. In germline, CDR1 is MDHEN, CDR2 SYDVKM. The CDR3 DNA reads TGTGCCAGCAGTTTAGCCAGACAGATCACTGAAGCTTTCTTT. Translated: CASSLARQITEAFF.

The genes are TRBV9 and TRBJ2-7, with 10 bases lining up with TRBD1. Germline values: CDR1 SGDLS, CDR2 YYNGEE. The CDR3 is 15 amino acids. V lost 4 bases and J lost 4; bases outside the gene matches: 8. DNA of the CDR3: TGTGCCAGCAGCCCCTTGACAGGGGGCAGGTACGAGCAGTACTTC. Residues: CASSPLTGGRYEQYF.

This chain connects TRBV2 to TRBJ2-7, with a possible D match to TRBD2 (6 bases). The CDR3 spans 16 residues. V gave up 3 bases and J gave up 4 bases, with 19 bases separating them. CDR1 SNHLY and CDR2 FYNNEI come from the germline V gene. CDR3 bases: TGTGCCAGCAGTGATGGACTAAAACCCAGATGGTACGAGCAGTACTTC. This sequence encodes CASSDGLKPRWYEQYF.

This clone was recorded only once. This chain uses TRBV19 with TRBJ1-1; D not resolved. Trimming removed 5 bases from V and 1 base from J, with 5 bases in between. The CDR3 consists of 12 residues. Germline lookup yields CDR1 LNHDA and CDR2 SQIVND (reference sequence). CDR3 protein: CASSSENTEAFF. The CDR3 DNA reads as TGTGCCAGTAGTTCGGAGAACACTGAAGCTTTCTTT.

The rearrangement links TRBV6-5 to TRBJ2-7; weak D call: TRBD1 (5 bases). CDR1 is MNHEY and CDR2 is SVGAGI in the germline V gene. Trimming pared 0 bases from V and 7 bases from J, leaving 16 bases between. The CDR3 runs to 15 residues. The CDR3 bases are TGTGCCAGCAGTTACTCGGTAGGGGCCCGGATAGAGCAGTACTTC. Amino acids: CASSYSVGARIEQYF.

This clone was observed a few times. This chain joins TRBV10-3 and TRBJ1-6, with 8 nucleotides matching TRBD1. This CDR3 spans 16 amino acids. The germline CDR1 and CDR2 sequences are ENHRY and SYGVKD. V gave up 4 bases and J gave up 8 bases; unmatched junction bases: 10. The CDR3 loop is CAISGQRTGGDSPLHF. DNA of the CDR3: TGTGCCATCAGTGGGCAGAGAACAGGGGGAGATTCACCCCTCCACTTT.

The rearrangement uses TRBV19 and TRBJ1-6; D gene uncertain. The V gene lost 5 bases and the J gene lost 0 bases, with 8 bases spanning the gap. This CDR3 contains 15 residues. The germline gives CDR1 LNHDA, CDR2 SQIVND (reference sequence). The CDR3 here is CASSSRNSYNSPLHF. The DNA for the CDR3 is TGTGCCAGTAGTTCCCGGAACTCCTATAATTCACCCCTCCACTTT. Together with reference TRBV19 and TRBJ1-6, the CDR3 gives the full variable domain: DGGITQSPKYLFRKEGQNVTLSCEQNLNHDAMYWYRQDPGQGLRLIYYSQIVNDFQKGDIAEGYSVSREKKESFPLTVTSAQKNPTAFYLCASSSRNSYNSPLHFGNGTRLTVT.

This clone was observed a few times. The chain employs TRBV5-6 and TRBJ1-2, with D perhaps TRBD1 (5 bases). V lost 4 bases to trimming and J lost 5 bases, with 15 bases between them. The CDR3 is 14 amino acids. From germline, CDR1 is SGHDT and CDR2 YYEEEE. The CDR3 region has the DNA TGTGCCAGCAGCGCTGACAGCGGAGGGTATGGCTACACCTTC. This gives the protein CASSADSGGYGYTF.

The chain couples TRBV7-6 to TRBJ2-5; TRBD2 matches 8 bases. Per the germline V gene, CDR1 is SGHVS and CDR2 is FNYEAQ. The junction had 12 bases not matched to a gene; V was cut back by 1 base and J by 5 bases. There are 17 residues in the CDR3. The chain's CDR3 is CASSLGPSPAGVETQYF. The CDR3 DNA reads as TGTGCCAGCAGCTTAGGTCCCAGCCCAGCGGGGGTGGAGACCCAGTACTTC.

V usage is TRBV6-5 and J usage is TRBJ1-3; 7 nucleotides align to TRBD1. Germline V CDR1 and CDR2: MNHEY, SVGAGI. With 1 base clipped from V and 0 bases from J, the junction kept 3 bases outside the gene matches. The CDR3 contains 16 residues. This CDR3 is CASSYFRDSSGNTIYF. In DNA, the CDR3 is TGTGCCAGCAGTTACTTCAGGGACAGCTCTGGAAACACCATATATTTT.

This clone was seen only a few times. The chain recombines TRBV7-3 with TRBJ2-6; TRBD1 matches 11 bases. J gave up 2 bases and V 4 bases, and 4 bases lay outside the gene matches. Germline assignment: CDR1 SGHTA and CDR2 FQGTGA. The CDR3 contains 17 residues. The CDR3 region has the DNA TGTGCCAGCAGCTCCGGACAGGGGGCTGCTGGGGCCAACGTCCTGACTTTC. As protein: CASSSGQGAAGANVLTF.

The chain is built from TRBV28 and TRBJ2-7; D possibly corresponds to TRBD2 (6 bases). Trimming removed 8 bases at V and 2 bases at J, with 13 bases between. Germline V CDR1 and CDR2: MDHEN, SYDVKM. The CDR3 has 13 amino acids. The CDR3 region is CASRTRGTYEQYF. The CDR3 nucleotides are TGTGCCAGCCGGACGCGGGGAACCTACGAGCAGTACTTC.